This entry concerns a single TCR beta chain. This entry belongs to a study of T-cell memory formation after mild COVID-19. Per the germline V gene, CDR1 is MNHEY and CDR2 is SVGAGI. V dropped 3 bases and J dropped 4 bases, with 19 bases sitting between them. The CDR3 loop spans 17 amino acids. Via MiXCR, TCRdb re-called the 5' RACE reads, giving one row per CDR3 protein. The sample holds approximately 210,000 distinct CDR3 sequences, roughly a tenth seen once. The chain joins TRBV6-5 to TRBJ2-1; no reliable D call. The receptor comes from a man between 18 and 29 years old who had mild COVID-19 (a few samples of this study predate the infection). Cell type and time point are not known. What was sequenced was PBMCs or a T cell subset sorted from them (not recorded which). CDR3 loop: CASSYFPASRKYNEQFF. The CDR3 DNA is TGTGCCAGCAGTTATTTTCCGGCGAGCAGAAAATACAATGAGCAGTTCTTC.